This T cell receptor (beta chain) emerged from a study of cytomegalovirus exposure and HLA in healthy donors. Whole-study results and caveats: Later on, analysis showed that most CMV-associated TCR beta chains appeared to be HLA-restricted.

The length of the CDR3 is 14 residues. CDR1 and CDR2 (germline): LNHDA, SQIVND (reference sequence). The J segment lost 10 bases and the V segment lost 4 bases, leaving 10 bases of the junction unmatched. In the case of this clone: Its specificity is not known.

Those who donated were healthy bone marrow donors. The PCR was carried out with 60 Vbeta primers and 13 Jbeta primers. Per the original data handling: An analysis performed later counted roughly 79 million unique TCR beta chains (approximately 10 million of them shared). Generated by immunoSEQ multiplex PCR, the TCRdb table keeps only in-frame clones and is missing some. V, J and clone size were drawn from that table, and D and trimming were deduced from the DNA. Of about 76,000 clones detected, roughly 78% appear once; the ten largest clones hold 2.5%. This receptor was identified in a man aged 25-45 years in good health and CMV-seronegative. The sequencing sample was made of PBMCs. The chain is built from TRBV19 and TRBJ2-1; 7 bases are a match to TRBD1. CDR3 protein: CASSTAYRGGEQFF. CDR3 nucleotide sequence: TGTGCCAGTAGTACTGCCTACAGGGGCGGGGAGCAGTTCTTC.